This T cell receptor beta chain was recorded in a study of cytomegalovirus exposure and HLA in healthy donors. The PCR had 60 Vbeta and 13 Jbeta primers. Here immunoSEQ multiplex PCR was the method, and the copy in TCRdb shows in-frame clones only, minus some. The sample records under 200,000 clones, roughly 79% being singletons. Study-level findings and limits: In most subjects, TCR beta sequences reportedly gave accurate predictions of HLA-A and HLA-B alleles.

This clone has just a few counts. Its antigen is as yet unknown. The CDR3 totals 16 residues. With V trimmed by 5 bases and J by 0 bases, 8 bases remained unmatched. The germline gives CDR1 LGHNT, CDR2 FRNRAP. This sequence was found in a woman aged 30 to 39 in good health and CMV-seropositive. Input material: PBMCs. The chain employs TRBV12-5 and TRBJ2-3, with 7 positions matching TRBD1. The CDR3 loop is CASGGGRDRSTDTQYF. The CDR3 nucleotides read TGTGCTAGTGGTGGGGGACGGGACAGAAGCACAGATACGCAGTATTTT.